The 13 T cell receptor beta chains in this list originate from one sample, sequenced in a study of identifying expanded T cells in peripheral blood (dated by TCRdb to 2018 to 2020). The library was generated by the immunoSEQ multiplex PCR assay. Entries here come from immuneACCESS through TCRdb and include only in-frame sequences with V and J called. Some clones fail to appear in such tables; in the studies checked, an unresolved V gene covers under half of the shortfall, and the cause of the remainder is unknown. The table for this sample lists 70,000 to 100,000 clones; roughly 86% of them were counted only once. The ten most abundant clones make up roughly 3.9% of the sample. The specimen sequenced was blood. The receptors were sampled from a person between 18 and 70 years old in good health.

The genes are TRBV12-5 and TRBJ2-5; no definite D call. V was clipped by 1 base and J by 4 bases, with 10 bases between them. The germline CDR1 and CDR2 sequences are LGHNT and FRNRAP. The CDR3 runs to 14 residues. The CDR3 DNA reads TGTGCTAGTGGTTTGGGGCCCACTGGAGAGACCCAGTACTTC. This translates into CASGLGPTGETQYF.

The CDR3 bases are TGTGCCATTCTAGCGGGGGGAACGCAGTATTTT. This translates into CAILAGGTQYF. V gene TRBV27 combines with J gene TRBJ2-3; 11 nucleotides agree with TRBD2. The trim removed 10 bases at V and 9 bases at J, leaving 3 bases unmatched. Germline CDR1 is MNHEY and CDR2 is SMNVEV (reference sequence). CDR3 length: 11 amino acids.

The chain joins TRBV5-4 to TRBJ2-2; no reliable D call. The V gene's germline CDR1 is SGHNT and CDR2 YYREEE (reference sequence). The CDR3 extends over 18 amino acids. V was clipped by 4 bases and J by 4 bases, with 23 bases between them. The CDR3 sequence: CASSPPFLYTISTGELFF. CDR3 DNA: TGTGCCAGCAGCCCACCTTTCCTATACACGATTTCCACCGGGGAGCTGTTTTTT.

The J gene is TRBJ1-2, the V gene TRBV30, with D maybe TRBD1 (5 bases). CDR1 is GTSNPN and CDR2 is SVGIG in the germline V gene (reference sequence). The CDR3 length is 15 residues. Trimming pared 3 bases from V and 1 base from J, leaving 15 bases between. The CDR3 here is CAWSLGRDVNYGYTF. The CDR3 DNA sequence: TGTGCCTGGAGCCTGGGGAGGGACGTTAACTATGGCTACACCTTC.

This chain links TRBV29-1 with TRBJ2-1; TRBD2 agrees at 11 bases. With 0 bases clipped from V and 10 bases from J, the junction kept 5 bases outside the gene matches. The CDR3 spans 14 residues. The germline V gene has CDR1 SQVTM and CDR2 ANQGSEA. CDR3 in DNA: TGCAGCGTTGAAGAAGTAGCGGGAGGGCACGAGCAGTTCTTC. Protein sequence: CSVEEVAGGHEQFF.

The chain couples TRBV21-1 to TRBJ1-2; whether TRBD1, the table's D call, matches the DNA was not checked. TRBV21-1 is listed as a pseudogene. The CDR3 extends over 18 amino acids. The CDR3 loop reads CASSIRQGVEPSNYGYTF. CDR3 DNA sequence: TGTGCCAGCAGCATACGACAGGGTGTGGAACCCTCTAACTATGGCTACACCTTC.

The chain is built from TRBV7-2 and TRBJ2-7; 8 positions match TRBD1. Germline trimming cut 3 bases from V and 3 bases from J; bases unmatched to any gene: 4. The CDR3 has 14 amino acids. The germline V gene has CDR1 SGHTA and CDR2 FQGNSA. CDR3: CASSFPTGGYEQYF. The CDR3 bases are TGTGCCAGCAGCTTCCCCACAGGGGGCTACGAGCAGTACTTC.

On this clone: Additional DNA sequences in this sample encode the identical CDR3. J is TRBJ1-5 and V is TRBV28; 7 bases agree with TRBD1. The CDR3 extends over 14 amino acids. Germline CDR1 is MDHEN and CDR2 is SYDVKM. V trimming: 5 bases; J trimming: 3 bases; junction bases outside the gene matches: 4. DNA for the CDR3: TGTGCCAGCAGTCCCGACAGGGCCAATCAGCCCCAGCATTTT. It is translated as CASSPDRANQPQHF.

The chain couples TRBV5-5 to TRBJ1-2; 7 bases agree with TRBD1. The CDR3 totals 14 residues. Germline CDR1 reads SGHKS; CDR2 reads YYEKEE (reference sequence). V shed 1 base, J shed 8 bases, and the junction held 8 bases outside the gene matches. In DNA form, the CDR3 reads TGTGCCAGCAGCTTGCTAGGACAGGATTACGGCTACACCTTC. The encoded protein is CASSLLGQDYGYTF.

The rearrangement joins TRBV5-6 to TRBJ1-6; D perhaps matches TRBD1 (6 bases). V was trimmed by 4 bases and J by 7 bases, leaving 18 bases between them. The CDR3 extends over 16 amino acids. In germline, CDR1 is SGHDT, CDR2 YYEEEE. The CDR3 spells CASSAFRTVPNSPLHF. The DNA for the CDR3 is TGTGCCAGCAGCGCATTCAGGACAGTGCCCAATTCACCCCTCCACTTT.

The DNA of the CDR3 is TGTGCCAGCTCACCGGATCAAGCGGGTACCGGGGAGCTGTTTTTT. It translates to CASSPDQAGTGELFF. V gene TRBV18 combines with J gene TRBJ2-2, with D perhaps TRBD2 (6 bases). Per germline, CDR1 KGHSH and CDR2 LQKENI. V lost 3 bases and J lost 5, with 13 bases in between. CDR3 length equals 15 residues. The variable domain in full, with the rest retrieved from reference TRBV18 and TRBJ2-2, is NAGVMQNPRHLVRRRGQEARLRCSPMKGHSHVYWYRQLPEEGLKFMVYLQKENIIDESGMPKERFSAEFPKEGPSILRIQQVVRGDSAAYFCASSPDQAGTGELFFGEGSRLTVL.

V gene TRBV5-1 combines with J gene TRBJ1-6; no firm D call. The germline CDR1 and CDR2 sequences are SGHRS and YFSETQ. The CDR3 contains 13 residues. The V gene lost 0 bases and the J gene lost 9 bases, with 7 bases spanning the gap. The CDR3 region is CASSLALGSPLHF. The CDR3 coding sequence is TGCGCCAGCAGCTTGGCGTTGGGTTCACCCCTCCACTTT.

The V gene is TRBV19, the J gene TRBJ2-6; unclear D gene. There are 13 residues in the CDR3. Deletions cut 7 bases from V and 2 bases from J, with 6 bases between. Germline CDR1 reads LNHDA; CDR2 reads SQIVND (reference sequence). The CDR3 nucleotides are TGTGCCAGTACCGTTGCTGGGGCCAACGTCCTGACTTTC. This codes for CASTVAGANVLTF.